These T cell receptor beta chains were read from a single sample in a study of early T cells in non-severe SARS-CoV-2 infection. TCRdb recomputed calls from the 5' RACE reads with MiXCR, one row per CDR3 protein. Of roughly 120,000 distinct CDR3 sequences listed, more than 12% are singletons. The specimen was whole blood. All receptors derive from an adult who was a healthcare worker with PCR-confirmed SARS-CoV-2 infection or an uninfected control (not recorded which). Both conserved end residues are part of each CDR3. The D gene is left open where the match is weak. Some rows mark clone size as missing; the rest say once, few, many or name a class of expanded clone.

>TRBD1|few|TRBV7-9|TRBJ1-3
CASSLALGDSAGNTIYF
TGTGCCAGCAGCTTAGCGCTTGGGGACAGTGCTGGAAACACCATATATTTT
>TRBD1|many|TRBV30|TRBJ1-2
CASGQGYGYTF
TGTGCCTCAGGACAGGGCTATGGCTACACCTTC
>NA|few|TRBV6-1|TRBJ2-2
CASRIRDAGELFF
TGTGCCAGCAGAATCAGGGACGCCGGGGAGCTGTTTTTT
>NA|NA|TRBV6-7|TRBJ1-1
CASSYSTGAGWTEAFF
TGTGCCAGCAGTTACTCGACCGGAGCAGGGTGGACTGAAGCTTTCTTT
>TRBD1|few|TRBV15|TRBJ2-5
CATSRPHRGSQETQYF
TGTGCCACCAGCAGACCTCACAGGGGGTCCCAAGAGACCCAGTACTTC
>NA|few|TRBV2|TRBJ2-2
CASRRETGELFF
TGTGCCAGCCGGAGAGAAACCGGGGAGCTGTTTTTT
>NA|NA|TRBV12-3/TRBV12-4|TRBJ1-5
CASSAVTGSNQPQHF
TGTGCCAGCAGTGCGGTCACAGGGAGCAATCAGCCCCAGCATTTT
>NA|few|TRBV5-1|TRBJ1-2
CASSWGSGTEGYTF
TGCGCCAGCAGCTGGGGGAGTGGTACAGAAGGCTACACCTTC
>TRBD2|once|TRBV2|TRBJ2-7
CASSEGLTYEQYF
TGTGCCAGCAGCGAGGGACTAACCTACGAGCAGTACTTC
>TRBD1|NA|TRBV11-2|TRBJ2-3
CASSPIGGRDRDTQYF
TGTGCCAGCAGCCCCATAGGGGGCAGGGATCGAGATACGCAGTATTTT
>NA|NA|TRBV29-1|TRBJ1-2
CSAGPSANYGYTF
TGCAGCGCTGGACCAAGCGCTAACTATGGCTACACCTTC
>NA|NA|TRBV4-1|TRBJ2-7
CASSSQASSYEQYF
TGCGCCAGCAGTTCCCAGGCGAGCTCCTACGAGCAGTACTTC
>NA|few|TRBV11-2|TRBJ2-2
CASSLVEATGELFF
TGTGCCAGCAGCTTAGTGGAGGCGACCGGGGAGCTGTTTTTT
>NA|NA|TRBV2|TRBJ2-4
CASSEAMGIQYF
TGTGCCAGCAGTGAAGCGATGGGCATTCAGTACTTC
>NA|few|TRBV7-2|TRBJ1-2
CASSPFPRAGALGYGYTF
TGTGCCAGCAGCCCTTTCCCTCGTGCGGGGGCGCTAGGCTATGGCTACACCTTC
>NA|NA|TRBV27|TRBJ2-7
CASSLNPQQLAGHEQYF
TGTGCCAGCAGTTTAAACCCCCAACAACTAGCTGGTCACGAGCAGTACTTC
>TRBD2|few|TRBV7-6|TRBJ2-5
CASSSQRGLAGGETQYF
TGTGCCAGCAGCTCCCAGAGGGGACTAGCGGGAGGAGAGACCCAGTACTTC
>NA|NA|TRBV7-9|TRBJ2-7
CASSSRYEQYF
TGTGCCAGCAGCTCCAGGTACGAGCAGTACTTC
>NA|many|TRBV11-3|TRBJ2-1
CASRSDRGNEQFF
TGTGCCAGCAGATCGGACAGAGGGAATGAGCAGTTCTTC
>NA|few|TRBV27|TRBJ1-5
CASSLSMAGNQPQHF
TGTGCCAGCAGTTTATCGATGGCAGGGAATCAGCCCCAGCATTTT
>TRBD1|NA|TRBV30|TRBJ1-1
CAWSMGQLNTEAFF
TGTGCCTGGAGTATGGGACAGCTGAACACTGAAGCTTTCTTT
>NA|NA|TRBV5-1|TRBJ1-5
CASSANNQPQHF
TGCGCCAGCAGCGCGAACAATCAGCCCCAGCATTTT
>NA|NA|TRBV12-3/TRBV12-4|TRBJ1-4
CASSLGLVGEKLFF
TGTGCCAGCAGTTTAGGATTGGTGGGGGAAAAACTGTTTTTT
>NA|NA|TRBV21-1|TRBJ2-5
CASSKGLGRGETQYF
TGTGCCAGCAGCAAAGGGTTAGGGCGAGGGGAGACCCAGTACTTC
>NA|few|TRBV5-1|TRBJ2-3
CASSLEATAAIDTQYF
TGCGCCAGCAGCTTGGAGGCGACCGCCGCTATTGATACGCAGTATTTT
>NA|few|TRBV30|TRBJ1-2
CAWSVLGATGYTF
TGTGCCTGGAGTGTACTGGGGGCGACCGGCTACACCTTC
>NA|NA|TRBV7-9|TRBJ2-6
CASTRFSGANVLTF
TGTGCCAGCACCCGATTCTCTGGGGCCAACGTCCTGACTTTC
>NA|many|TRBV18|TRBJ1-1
CASSPYSAAEAFF
TGTGCCAGCTCGCCCTACTCGGCAGCTGAAGCTTTCTTT
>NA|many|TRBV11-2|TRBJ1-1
CASSFEGTEAFF
TGTGCCAGCAGCTTTGAAGGCACTGAAGCTTTCTTT
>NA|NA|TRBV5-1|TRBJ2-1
CASSSDRNEQFF
TGCGCCAGCAGCTCCGACAGGAATGAGCAGTTCTTC
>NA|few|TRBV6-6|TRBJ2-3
CASSSRTDTQYF
TGTGCCAGCAGCTCCAGGACAGATACGCAGTATTTT
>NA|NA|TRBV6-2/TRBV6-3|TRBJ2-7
CASSYASPARDLRYEQYF
TGTGCCAGCAGTTACGCGTCGCCCGCCCGGGACCTGAGGTACGAGCAGTACTTC
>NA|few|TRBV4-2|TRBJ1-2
CASSRSARDSYGYTF
TGTGCCAGCAGCCGGTCCGCACGGGACTCCTATGGCTACACCTTC
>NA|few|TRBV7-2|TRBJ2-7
CASSLGLRGEEQYF
TGTGCCAGCAGCTTGGGGCTCAGGGGAGAAGAGCAGTACTTC
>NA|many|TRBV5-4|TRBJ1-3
CASSLTGESGNTIYF
TGTGCCAGCAGCTTGACGGGAGAATCTGGAAACACCATATATTTT
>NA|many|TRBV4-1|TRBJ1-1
CASSQGPMNTEAFF
TGCGCCAGCAGCCAAGGACCGATGAACACTGAAGCTTTCTTT
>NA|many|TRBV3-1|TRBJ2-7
CASSPAKDGVLYEQYF
TGTGCCAGCAGCCCTGCTAAAGACGGAGTGTTATACGAGCAGTACTTC
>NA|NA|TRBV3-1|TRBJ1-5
CASSRGVGADQPQHF
TGTGCCAGCAGCCGAGGAGTAGGGGCAGATCAGCCCCAGCATTTT
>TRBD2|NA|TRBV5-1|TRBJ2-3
CASSLVAGDSTDTQYF
TGCGCCAGCAGCTTGGTGGCGGGGGATAGCACAGATACGCAGTATTTT
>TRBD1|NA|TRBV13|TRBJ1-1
CASSRFDRVTEAFF
TGTGCCAGCAGCCGTTTCGACAGGGTTACTGAAGCTTTCTTT
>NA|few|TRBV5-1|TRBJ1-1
CASSSGPENTEAFF
TGCGCCAGCAGTTCAGGCCCTGAAAACACTGAAGCTTTCTTT
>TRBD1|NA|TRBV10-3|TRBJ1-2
CAIRRDRESKVVYGYTF
TGTGCCATCAGACGAGACAGGGAGTCCAAGGTCGTCTATGGCTACACCTTC
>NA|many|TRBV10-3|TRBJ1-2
CAISEGGDGYTF
TGTGCCATCAGTGAGGGGGGTGATGGCTACACCTTC
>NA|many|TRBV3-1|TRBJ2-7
CASSQGYEQYF
TGTGCCAGCAGCCAAGGGTACGAGCAGTACTTC